This T cell receptor beta chain was obtained from a study of T-cell memory formation after mild COVID-19. The CDR3 loop spans 14 amino acids. V was pared by 1 base and J by 4 bases, with 7 bases between. Germline V lookup: CDR1 MNHEY, CDR2 SMNVEV (reference sequence). There are a few counts of this clonotype. A single record per CDR3 protein comes from TCRdb applying MiXCR to the 5' RACE reads. The sample holds tens of thousands of distinct CDR3 sequences; about 13% are singletons and the top ten take about 25%. The chain uses TRBV27 and TRBJ2-2, with a possible D match to TRBD2 (5 bases). The sequenced sample consisted of PBMCs or a T cell subset sorted from them (not recorded which). This sequence originates from an adult woman who had mild COVID-19 (a few samples of this study predate the infection). Cell type and time point are not known. The CDR3 sequence is CASSLYLATGELFF. The DNA of the CDR3 is TGTGCCAGCAGTTTATATCTAGCCACCGGGGAGCTGTTTTTT.